This passage covers 2 T cell receptor beta chains from one sample sequenced in a study of T cell repertoires in cytomegalovirus infection. No antigen is known for these receptors. A single record per CDR3 protein comes from TCRdb applying MiXCR to the reads. The sample has 800,000 to 950,000 distinct CDR3 sequences, about 31% seen once. The specimen comprised cultured CD8+ T cells from PBMCs, sampled from culture after CMV antigen stimulation. These receptors were collected from a human donor in good health (CMV status not recorded). Some clones in this sample may be carry-over from other donors' samples.

CDR3 DNA: TGTGCCAGCAGTTACCTGACAGGGGACACTGAAGCTTTCTTT. Translating it yields CASSYLTGDTEAFF. The chain carries TRBV6-2 or TRBV6-3 and TRBJ1-1; TRBD1 aligns across 8 bases. J lost 3 bases, V lost 2 bases, and 2 bases had no gene match. Germline CDR1 and CDR2: MNHEY and SVGEGT. This CDR3 region has 14 residues.

The V gene is TRBV6-5, the J gene TRBJ2-7; D could derive from TRBD1 or TRBD2 (5 bases each). V was pared by 6 bases and J by 0 bases, with 9 bases between. Per germline, CDR1 MNHEY and CDR2 SVGAGI. The CDR3 covers 13 residues. This CDR3 reads CASRGPSSYEQYF. CDR3 in DNA: TGTGCCAGCAGGGGACCGAGCTCCTACGAGCAGTACTTC.